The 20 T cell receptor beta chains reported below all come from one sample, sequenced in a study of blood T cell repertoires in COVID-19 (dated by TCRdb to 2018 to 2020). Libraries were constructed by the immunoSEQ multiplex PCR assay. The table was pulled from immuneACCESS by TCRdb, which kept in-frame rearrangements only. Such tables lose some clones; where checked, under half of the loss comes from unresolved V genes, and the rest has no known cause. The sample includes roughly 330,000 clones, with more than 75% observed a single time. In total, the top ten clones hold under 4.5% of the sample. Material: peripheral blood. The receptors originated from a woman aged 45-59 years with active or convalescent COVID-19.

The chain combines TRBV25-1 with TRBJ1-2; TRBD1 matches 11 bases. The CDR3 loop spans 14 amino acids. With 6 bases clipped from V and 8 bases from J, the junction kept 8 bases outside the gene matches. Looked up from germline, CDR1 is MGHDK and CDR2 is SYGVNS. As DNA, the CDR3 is TGTGCCAGCAGCCTCGGGACAGGGGGAGCCGGCTACACCTTC. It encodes CASSLGTGGAGYTF.

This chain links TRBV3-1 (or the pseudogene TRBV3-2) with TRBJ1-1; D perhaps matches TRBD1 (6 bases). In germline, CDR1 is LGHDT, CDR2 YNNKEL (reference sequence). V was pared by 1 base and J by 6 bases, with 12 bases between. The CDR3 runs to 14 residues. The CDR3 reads CASSQVTGSSEAFF. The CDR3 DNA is TGTGCCAGCAGCCAAGTTACAGGGTCGTCTGAAGCTTTCTTT.

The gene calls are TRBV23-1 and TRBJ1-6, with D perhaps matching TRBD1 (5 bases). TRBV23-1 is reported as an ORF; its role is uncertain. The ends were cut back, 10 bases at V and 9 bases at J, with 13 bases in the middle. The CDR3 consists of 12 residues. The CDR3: CANDRITSPLHF. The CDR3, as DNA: TGCGCCAACGACAGAATTACTTCACCCCTCCACTTT.

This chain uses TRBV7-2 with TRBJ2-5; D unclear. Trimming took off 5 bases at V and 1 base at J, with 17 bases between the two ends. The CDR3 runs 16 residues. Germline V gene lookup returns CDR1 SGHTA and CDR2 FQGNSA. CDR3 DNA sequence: TGTGCCAGCAGCGACCCCGCCCGGCGGATCCAAGAGACCCAGTACTTC. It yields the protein CASSDPARRIQETQYF.

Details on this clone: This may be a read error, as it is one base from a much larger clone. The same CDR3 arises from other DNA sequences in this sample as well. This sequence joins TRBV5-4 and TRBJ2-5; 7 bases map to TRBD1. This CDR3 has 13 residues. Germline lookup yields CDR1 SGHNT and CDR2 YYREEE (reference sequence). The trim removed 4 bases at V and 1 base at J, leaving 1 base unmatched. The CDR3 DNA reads TGTGCCAGCAGCCGGGACAGCCAAGAGACCCAGTACTTC. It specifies CASSRDSQETQYF.

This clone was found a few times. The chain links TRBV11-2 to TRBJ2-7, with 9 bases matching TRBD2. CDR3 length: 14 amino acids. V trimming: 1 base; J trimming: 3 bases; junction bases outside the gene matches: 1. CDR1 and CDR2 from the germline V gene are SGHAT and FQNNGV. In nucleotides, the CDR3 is TGTGCCAGCAGCTTAGGACTAGCGGTCTACGAGCAGTACTTC. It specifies CASSLGLAVYEQYF.

This CDR3 is CASRDRVTYEQYF. In DNA form, the CDR3 reads TGCGCCAGCAGGGACAGGGTTACCTACGAGCAGTACTTC. V usage is TRBV10-2 and J usage is TRBJ2-7; TRBD1 aligns across 8 bases. V lost 6 bases and J lost 2; bases outside the gene matches: 3. Germline V gene lookup returns CDR1 WSHSY and CDR2 SAAADI. CDR3 length: 13 amino acids.

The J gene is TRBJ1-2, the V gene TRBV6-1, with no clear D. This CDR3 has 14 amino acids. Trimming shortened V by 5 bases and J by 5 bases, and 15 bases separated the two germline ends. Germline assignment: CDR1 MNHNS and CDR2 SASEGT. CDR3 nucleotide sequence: TGTGCCAGCAGTTCCACAGACGGCAATTATGGCTACACCTTC. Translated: CASSSTDGNYGYTF.

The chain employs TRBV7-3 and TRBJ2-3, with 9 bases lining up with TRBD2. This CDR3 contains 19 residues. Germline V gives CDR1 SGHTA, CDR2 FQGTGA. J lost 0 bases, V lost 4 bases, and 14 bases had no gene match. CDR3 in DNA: TGTGCCAGCAGCTCAGACCTCAGCGGGGGGCTTATCAGCACAGATACGCAGTATTTT. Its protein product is CASSSDLSGGLISTDTQYF.

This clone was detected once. CDR3 amino acids: CASSQDGTDYNEQFF. In nucleotides, the CDR3 is TGCGCCAGCAGCCAAGACGGGACAGATTACAATGAGCAGTTCTTC. The rearrangement uses TRBV4-3 and TRBJ2-1; 7 nucleotides align to TRBD1. The CDR3 spans 15 residues. The V and J ends lost 0 bases and 4 bases, in that order; junction bases with no gene match: 3. Germline values: CDR1 LGHNA, CDR2 YSLEER.

The CDR3 here is CASSASGEGGYTF. Written as DNA, the CDR3 is TGCGCCAGCAGCGCCTCCGGGGAGGGGGGCTACACCTTC. This chain joins TRBV5-1 and TRBJ1-2; possibly TRBD1 for D (5 bases). This CDR3 is built from 13 residues. Trimming took 4 bases from V and 8 from J, leaving 15 bases between them. In germline, CDR1 is SGHRS, CDR2 YFSETQ.

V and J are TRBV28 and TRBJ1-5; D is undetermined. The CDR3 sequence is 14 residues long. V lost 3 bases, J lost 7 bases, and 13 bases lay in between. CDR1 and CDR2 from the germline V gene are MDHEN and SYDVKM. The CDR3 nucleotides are TGTGCCAGCAGTTTCCGGGTTGCGGGCCAGCCCCAGCATTTT. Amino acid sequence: CASSFRVAGQPQHF.

CDR3 nucleotide sequence: TGCGCCAGCAGCCAAGATCTGGTAGCGGGGGGAGGCTACGAGCAGTACTTC. Amino acid sequence: CASSQDLVAGGGYEQYF. The genes are TRBV4-1 and TRBJ2-7, with TRBD2 identical over 10 bases. Germline V gene data show CDR1 as MGHRA and CDR2 as YSYEKL. V shed 0 bases, J shed 3 bases, and the junction held 8 bases outside the gene matches. This CDR3 spans 17 amino acids.

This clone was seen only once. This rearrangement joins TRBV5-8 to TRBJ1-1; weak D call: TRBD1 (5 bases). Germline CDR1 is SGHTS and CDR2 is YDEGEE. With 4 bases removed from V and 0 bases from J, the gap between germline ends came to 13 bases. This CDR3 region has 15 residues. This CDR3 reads CASSKRTGLNTEAFF. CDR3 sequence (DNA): TGTGCCAGCAGCAAACGAACAGGACTGAACACTGAAGCTTTCTTT.

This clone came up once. This CDR3 is CASSYERGLGYEQYF. The CDR3, as DNA: TGTGCCAGCAGTTACGAGCGGGGACTGGGCTACGAGCAGTACTTC. The J gene is TRBJ2-7, the V gene TRBV6-5; TRBD2 matches 7 bases. Germline CDR1 is MNHEY and CDR2 is SVGAGI. With 2 bases clipped from V and 3 bases from J, the junction kept 7 bases outside the gene matches. This CDR3 comprises 15 residues.

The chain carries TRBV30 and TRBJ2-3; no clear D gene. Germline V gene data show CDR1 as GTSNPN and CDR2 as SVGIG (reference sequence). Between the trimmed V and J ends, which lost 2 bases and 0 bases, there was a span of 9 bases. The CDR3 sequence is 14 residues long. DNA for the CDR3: TGTGCCTGGAGTAGACTGACTAGCACAGATACGCAGTATTTT. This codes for CAWSRLTSTDTQYF.

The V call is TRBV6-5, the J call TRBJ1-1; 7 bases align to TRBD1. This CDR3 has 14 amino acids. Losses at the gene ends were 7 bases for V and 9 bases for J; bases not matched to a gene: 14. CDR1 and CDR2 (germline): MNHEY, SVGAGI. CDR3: CASIETGRGTKAFF. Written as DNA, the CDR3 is TGTGCCAGCATAGAGACAGGGCGGGGTACTAAAGCTTTCTTT.

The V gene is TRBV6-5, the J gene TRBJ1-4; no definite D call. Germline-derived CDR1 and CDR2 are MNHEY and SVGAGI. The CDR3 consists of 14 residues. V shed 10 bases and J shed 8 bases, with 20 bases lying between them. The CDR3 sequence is CATLLPPAGEKLFF. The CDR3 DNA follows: TGTGCCACCCTTCTACCGCCGGCGGGAGAAAAACTGTTTTTT.

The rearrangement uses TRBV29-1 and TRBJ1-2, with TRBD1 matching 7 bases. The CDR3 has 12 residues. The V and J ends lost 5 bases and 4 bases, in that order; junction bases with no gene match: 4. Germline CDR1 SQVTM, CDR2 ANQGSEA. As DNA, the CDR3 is TGCAGCGTTTTGGGACAGCCCTATGGCTACACCTTC. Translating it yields CSVLGQPYGYTF.

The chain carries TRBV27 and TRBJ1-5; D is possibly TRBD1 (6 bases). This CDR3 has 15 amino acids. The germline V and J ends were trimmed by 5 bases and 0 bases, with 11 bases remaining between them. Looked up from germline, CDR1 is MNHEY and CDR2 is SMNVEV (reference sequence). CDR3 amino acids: CASSTGQYSNQPQHF. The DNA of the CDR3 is TGTGCCAGCAGTACCGGACAGTATAGCAATCAGCCCCAGCATTTT.